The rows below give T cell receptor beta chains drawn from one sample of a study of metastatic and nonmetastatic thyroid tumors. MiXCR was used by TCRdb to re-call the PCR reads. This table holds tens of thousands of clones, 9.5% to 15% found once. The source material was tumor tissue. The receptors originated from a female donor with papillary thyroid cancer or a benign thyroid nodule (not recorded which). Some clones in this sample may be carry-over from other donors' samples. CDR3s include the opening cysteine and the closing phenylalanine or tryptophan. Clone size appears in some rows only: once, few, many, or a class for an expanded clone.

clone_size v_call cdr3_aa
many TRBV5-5 CASSLSQAFGYTF
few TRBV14 CASSSLSFAYEQYF
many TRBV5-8 CASRRDEKLFF
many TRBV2 CASSPLYRGRGETQYF
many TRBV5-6 CASRSTTRSAVFNYGYTF
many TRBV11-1 CASSYHRGPEETQYF
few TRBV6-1 CASRHTGQGLTGELSF
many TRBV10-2 CASRQSVSNQPQHF
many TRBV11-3 CASSLDPNTDTQYF
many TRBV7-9 CASSAAEAKNIQYF
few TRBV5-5 CASSLLESGGRGAFF
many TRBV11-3 CASSAPGRRQQFF
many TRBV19 CATRWGSGYNEQFF
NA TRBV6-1 CASSESPGQTRYGYTF
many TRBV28 CATLTGGEENSYTF
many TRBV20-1 CSARRGTSGSYEQYF
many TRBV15 CATSRDYLLEGTQYF
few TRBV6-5 CASSWIGTGYGTQYF
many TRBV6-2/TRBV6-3 CASSPWTGGAQNNEQFF
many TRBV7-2 CASSLGGADTQYF
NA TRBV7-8 CASSPRTWGETQYF
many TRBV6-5 CASSYLAGGAGELFF
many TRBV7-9 CASLQDRYNEQFF
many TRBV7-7 CASTARGEQFF
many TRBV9 CASSVTGDRYEQYF
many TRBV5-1 CASSLVGAISTDTQYF